Listed below are T cell receptor beta chains from one sample, sequenced in a study of early T cells in non-severe SARS-CoV-2 infection. TCRdb redid the calling of the 5' RACE reads with MiXCR, one entry per CDR3 protein. The table records tens of thousands of distinct CDR3 sequences, about 14% of them present only once. The sample comprised whole blood. These receptors all stem from an adult who was a healthcare worker with PCR-confirmed SARS-CoV-2 infection or an uninfected control (not recorded which). Both conserved end residues are part of each CDR3. D genes are given only for firm matches. Size values are once, few and many counts, or a class for expanded clones, and some rows have none.

J: TRBJ2-1
D: .
V: TRBV7-2
size: few
CDR3: CASSPGALPYNEQFF
DNA: TGTGCCAGCAGCCCGGGAGCCTTGCCCTACAATGAGCAGTTCTTC

J: TRBJ2-7
D: TRBD1
V: TRBV27
size: .
CDR3: CASSSRTGDHEQYF
DNA: TGTGCCAGCAGTTCGCGGACAGGGGACCACGAGCAGTACTTC

J: TRBJ2-3
D: .
V: TRBV14
size: many
CDR3: CASSQVTGYADTQYF
DNA: TGTGCCAGCAGCCAAGTAACAGGATACGCAGATACGCAGTATTTT

J: TRBJ2-3
D: .
V: TRBV28
size: few
CDR3: CASSSGDTQYF
DNA: TGTGCCAGCAGTTCGGGGGATACGCAGTATTTT

J: TRBJ1-5
D: TRBD1
V: TRBV19
size: .
CDR3: CASSSTSGGSSNQPQHF
DNA: TGTGCCAGTAGTAGCACCTCAGGGGGATCTAGCAATCAGCCCCAGCATTTT

J: TRBJ2-3
D: .
V: TRBV7-3
size: few
CDR3: CASSLMPPDTQYF
DNA: TGTGCCAGCAGCTTAATGCCACCAGATACGCAGTATTTT

J: TRBJ2-7
D: TRBD2
V: TRBV7-9
size: few
CDR3: CASSSRLAGEDYEQYF
DNA: TGTGCCAGCAGCTCCCGACTAGCGGGAGAGGATTACGAGCAGTACTTC

J: TRBJ2-7
D: .
V: TRBV6-1
size: .
CDR3: CASSVGRAPYEQYF
DNA: TGTGCCAGCAGTGTAGGCAGGGCACCCTACGAGCAGTACTTC

J: TRBJ1-5
D: TRBD1
V: TRBV19
size: few
CDR3: CASSSTGGWGQPQHF
DNA: TGTGCCAGTAGTTCCACAGGGGGCTGGGGTCAGCCCCAGCATTTT

J: TRBJ2-1
D: TRBD2
V: TRBV5-6
size: many
CDR3: CASSPSGYSSYNEQFF
DNA: TGTGCCAGCAGCCCTAGCGGCTATAGCTCCTACAATGAGCAGTTCTTC

J: TRBJ2-1
D: .
V: TRBV24-1
size: few
CDR3: CATSPRDFNNEQFF
DNA: TGTGCCACCAGTCCCCGGGACTTTAACAATGAGCAGTTCTTC

J: TRBJ2-1
D: TRBD2
V: TRBV7-9
size: .
CDR3: CASGHLAGDWYEQFF
DNA: TGTGCCAGCGGCCATCTGGCGGGGGATTGGTATGAGCAGTTCTTC

J: TRBJ2-3
D: .
V: TRBV4-1
size: many
CDR3: CASSTRLVADTQYF
DNA: TGCGCCAGCAGCACTCGACTAGTCGCAGATACGCAGTATTTT

J: TRBJ2-3
D: TRBD2
V: TRBV5-1
size: many
CDR3: CASSSGTSGYTQYF
DNA: TGCGCCAGCAGCAGCGGGACTAGCGGTTATACGCAGTATTTT

J: TRBJ1-1
D: .
V: TRBV20-1
size: .
CDR3: CSARDPGGRASGEAFF
DNA: TGCAGTGCTAGAGACCCTGGCGGCAGGGCCTCCGGAGAAGCTTTCTTT

J: TRBJ2-7
D: TRBD1
V: TRBV18
size: .
CDR3: CASSTGTGVKGYEQYF
DNA: TGTGCCAGCTCAACCGGGACAGGGGTGAAAGGGTACGAGCAGTACTTC

J: TRBJ2-1
D: .
V: TRBV6-2/TRBV6-3
size: .
CDR3: CASSESGVAGEQFF
DNA: TGTGCCAGCAGTGAATCAGGGGTTGCGGGGGAGCAGTTCTTC

J: TRBJ2-1
D: TRBD2
V: TRBV19
size: .
CDR3: CASSVWTSGFLYNEQFF
DNA: TGTGCCAGTAGTGTTTGGACTAGCGGGTTTCTTTACAATGAGCAGTTCTTC

J: TRBJ1-1
D: .
V: TRBV3-1
size: few
CDR3: CASSPRLLSEAFF
DNA: TGTGCCAGCAGCCCCCGACTGCTATCTGAAGCTTTCTTT

J: TRBJ1-5
D: TRBD1
V: TRBV19
size: many
CDR3: CASNGRGDQPQHF
DNA: TGTGCCAGTAACGGCAGGGGGGATCAACCCCAGCATTTT

J: TRBJ2-1
D: TRBD2
V: TRBV7-6
size: .
CDR3: CASSLGTSGTYNEQFF
DNA: TGTGCCAGCAGCCTCGGGACTAGCGGGACCTACAATGAGCAGTTCTTC

J: TRBJ2-1
D: .
V: TRBV2
size: many
CDR3: CASSGERYGNEQFF
DNA: TGTGCCAGCAGTGGGGAGCGTTACGGCAATGAGCAGTTCTTC

J: TRBJ2-2
D: .
V: TRBV2
size: .
CDR3: CASIPQETGELFF
DNA: TGTGCCAGCATCCCACAGGAGACCGGGGAGCTGTTTTTT

J: TRBJ2-7
D: .
V: TRBV12-3/TRBV12-4
size: many
CDR3: CASGRGGGYEQYF
DNA: TGTGCCAGCGGTAGAGGGGGGGGCTACGAGCAGTACTTC

J: TRBJ1-4
D: .
V: TRBV5-1
size: many
CDR3: CASSFGTSEKLFF
DNA: TGCGCCAGCAGCTTCGGGACTTCCGAAAAACTGTTTTTT

J: TRBJ2-7
D: TRBD1
V: TRBV2
size: few
CDR3: CASSDWTGQMEQYF
DNA: TGTGCCAGCAGTGATTGGACAGGGCAGATGGAGCAGTACTTC

J: TRBJ2-5
D: .
V: TRBV7-6
size: many
CDR3: CASSSLTTQLKETQYF
DNA: TGTGCCAGCAGCTCTCTGACTACGCAGTTGAAAGAGACCCAGTACTTC

J: TRBJ1-5
D: .
V: TRBV12-3/TRBV12-4
size: many
CDR3: CASREQGSPPSGQPQHF
DNA: TGTGCCAGCAGGGAACAGGGCAGCCCGCCGAGTGGCCAGCCCCAGCATTTT

J: TRBJ2-7
D: TRBD2
V: TRBV12-3/TRBV12-4
size: few
CDR3: CASSFGLAGSYEQYF
DNA: TGTGCCAGCAGTTTTGGACTAGCGGGATCCTACGAGCAGTACTTC

J: TRBJ2-1
D: TRBD2
V: TRBV19
size: .
CDR3: CASSYGRDNEQFF
DNA: TGTGCCAGTAGTTACGGGAGGGACAATGAGCAGTTCTTC